The 11 T cell receptor beta chains reported below all come from one sample, sequenced in a study of regulatory T cells in long-lasting Graves disease. Both iRepertoire HTBI primers and Arm-PCR of CDR3 regions were used to build the TCR beta libraries. TCRdb re-called the multiplex PCR reads with MiXCR, one entry per CDR3 protein. The sample contains roughly 700,000 distinct CDR3 sequences, around 32% of which appear only once. Time point here: persistent/refractory GD, antithyroid drugs over 5 years with positive TRAb. PBMC-extracted RNA yielded the TCR library. The sample here was peripheral blood mononuclear cells (PBMCs), taken when the disease was refractory, from a patient treated with antithyroid drugs. Receptors originate from a female donor with Graves disease.

This clonotype was seen ten or more times. The rearrangement joins TRBV28 to TRBJ2-1; 8 positions agree with TRBD2. This CDR3 has 16 residues. The J segment lost 0 bases and the V segment lost 6 bases, leaving 7 bases of the junction unmatched. Germline V gene lookup returns CDR1 MDHEN and CDR2 SYDVKM. The CDR3 reads CASSLSGSSSYNEQFF. The CDR3 coding sequence is TGTGCCAGCAGCCTCAGCGGGAGTTCCTCCTACAATGAGCAGTTCTTC.

This clonotype was found a few times. J is TRBJ2-5 and V is TRBV20-1, with no clear D. This CDR3 is built from 12 residues. CDR1 is DFQATT, CDR2 SNEGSKA, per germline (reference sequence). V lost 3 bases, J lost 5 bases, and 10 bases lay in between. The CDR3 sequence is CSASTRRETQYF. CDR3 bases: TGCAGTGCTAGCACCAGACGGGAGACCCAGTACTTC.

V is TRBV5-1 and J is TRBJ1-6, with unresolved D. The germline V and J ends were trimmed by 4 bases and 4 bases, with 9 bases remaining between them. Per the germline V gene, CDR1 is SGHRS and CDR2 is YFSETQ. The CDR3 contains 14 residues. The CDR3 region is CASSPSPYNSPLHF. The CDR3 nucleotides read TGCGCCAGCAGCCCGAGCCCATATAATTCACCCCTCCACTTT.

This clonotype appeared a few times. This rearrangement joins TRBV10-2 to TRBJ2-7, with D perhaps TRBD2 (7 bases). There are 16 residues in the CDR3. Per germline, CDR1 WSHSY and CDR2 SAAADI. The V end lost 7 bases, the J end lost 1 base, and 20 bases lay between the germline ends. CDR3 loop: CASNPVLGGASYEQYF. The CDR3, as DNA: TGCGCCAGCAACCCCGTCTTGGGGGGGGCTTCCTACGAGCAGTACTTC.

CDR3 protein: CAISDDRGGDGYTF. CDR3 nucleotides: TGTGCCATCAGTGATGACAGGGGCGGAGATGGCTACACCTTC. The chain recombines TRBV10-3 with TRBJ1-2; 8 bases are shared with TRBD1. After removal of 3 bases from V and 6 bases from J, the junction contained 6 bases not matched to a gene. The germline V gene encodes CDR1 ENHRY and CDR2 SYGVKD. The CDR3 runs to 14 residues.

This clonotype was detected a few times. The chain couples TRBV6-1 to TRBJ2-1, with 11 nucleotides matching TRBD2. CDR1 is MNHNS, CDR2 SASEGT, per germline. The CDR3 loop spans 15 amino acids. After removal of 5 bases from V and 7 bases from J, the junction contained 7 bases not matched to a gene. The CDR3 spells CASSQLAGVHNEQFF. The CDR3 region has the DNA TGTGCCAGCAGTCAACTAGCGGGAGTCCATAATGAGCAGTTCTTC.

This clonotype was detected a few times. The chain uses TRBV9 and TRBJ1-5; tentative D call: TRBD1 (6 bases). This CDR3 comprises 17 residues. CDR1 SGDLS and CDR2 YYNGEE come from the germline V gene. V lost 0 bases to trimming and J lost 7 bases, with 20 bases between them. Here the CDR3 reads CASSVDPGGPSDQPQHF. CDR3 sequence (DNA): TGTGCCAGCAGCGTAGATCCGGGGGGGCCCTCTGACCAGCCCCAGCATTTT. The variable domain in full, with the rest retrieved from reference TRBV9 and TRBJ1-5, is DSGVTQTPKHLITATGQRVTLRCSPRSGDLSVYWYQQSLDQGLQFLIQYYNGEERAKGNILERFSAQQFPDLHSELNLSSLELGDSALYFCASSVDPGGPSDQPQHFGDGTRLSIL.

This clonotype has just a few counts. The chain has TRBV12-3 or TRBV12-4 and TRBJ1-6; perhaps TRBD1 as D (5 bases). With 1 base removed from V and 8 bases from J, the gap between germline ends came to 9 bases. The CDR3 has 14 residues. CDR3 DNA: TGTGCCAGCAGTTTAGTTGGGGGGGATTCACCCCTCCACTTT. This codes for CASSLVGGDSPLHF.

The V gene is TRBV6-5, the J gene TRBJ1-4; 11 bases are shared with TRBD1. This CDR3 spans 16 amino acids. In germline, CDR1 is MNHEY, CDR2 SVGAGI. V lost 3 bases and J lost 8; bases outside the gene matches: 8. The CDR3 spells CASSYGPGQGGEKLFF. The CDR3 DNA reads as TGTGCCAGCAGTTATGGGCCGGGACAGGGGGGAGAAAAACTGTTTTTT.

In its sample, this clonotype was seen many times. V usage is TRBV11-2 and J usage is TRBJ1-2, with TRBD1 matching 7 bases. The CDR3 loop spans 12 amino acids. CDR1 is SGHAT and CDR2 is FQNNGV in the germline V gene. V was clipped by 5 bases and J by 7 bases; unmatched bases: 4. The CDR3 reads CASSIGGLGYTF. The CDR3 DNA follows: TGTGCCAGCAGCATAGGGGGCCTTGGCTACACCTTC.

In this sample, this clonotype turned up a few times. The J gene is TRBJ2-1, the V gene TRBV9, with D perhaps assigned TRBD1 or TRBD2 (5 bases each). Between the trimmed V and J ends, which lost 3 bases and 4 bases, there was a span of 17 bases. CDR1 and CDR2 from the germline V gene are SGDLS and YYNGEE. The CDR3 runs 16 residues. The CDR3 is CASSEGSLVAYNEQFF. In DNA form, the CDR3 reads TGTGCCAGCAGCGAGGGGAGTTTAGTCGCATACAATGAGCAGTTCTTC.